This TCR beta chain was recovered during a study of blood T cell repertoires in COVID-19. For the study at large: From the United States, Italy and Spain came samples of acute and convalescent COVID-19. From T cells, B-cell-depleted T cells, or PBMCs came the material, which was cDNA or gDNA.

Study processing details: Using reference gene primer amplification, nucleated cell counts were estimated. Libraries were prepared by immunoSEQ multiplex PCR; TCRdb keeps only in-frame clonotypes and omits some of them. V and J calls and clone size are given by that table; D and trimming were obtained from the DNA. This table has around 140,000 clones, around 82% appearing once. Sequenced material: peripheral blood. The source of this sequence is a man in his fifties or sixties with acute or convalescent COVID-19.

CDR3 sequence: CASTTARSGANVLTF. The CDR3 region has the DNA TGTGCCAGTACCACCGCGAGGAGTGGGGCCAACGTCCTGACTTTC. The V call is TRBV19, the J call TRBJ2-6; no clear D. The CDR3 length is 15 residues. Germline V CDR1 and CDR2: LNHDA, SQIVND (reference sequence). Trimming took 7 bases from V and 3 from J, leaving 13 bases between them. The whole variable domain, filled in from reference TRBV19 and TRBJ2-6, reads DGGITQSPKYLFRKEGQNVTLSCEQNLNHDAMYWYRQDPGQGLRLIYYSQIVNDFQKGDIAEGYSVSREKKESFPLTVTSAQKNPTAFYLCASTTARSGANVLTFGAGSRLTVL.